This is a list of T cell receptor beta chains from one sample in a study of human T cells and chemical hapten exposure. TCRdb processed the 5' RACE reads anew with MiXCR; each CDR3 protein has one entry. The table records about 80,000 distinct CDR3 sequences, approximately 8% of them present only once. The receptors here all came from a male donor in good health. Each CDR3 is given with its conserved first and last residue. Each record gives: clone size, D gene, J gene, V gene, CDR3 protein, CDR3 DNA. D genes are given only for firm matches. Clone size is shown for a subset of rows, as once, few, many or a class of expanded clone.

abundance: -
d_gene: -
j_gene: TRBJ2-5
v_gene: TRBV6-1
CDR3aa: CASGSRAREETQYF
CDR3nt: TGTGCCTCAGGGAGCCGCGCCAGGGAAGAGACCCAGTACTTC

abundance: many
d_gene: -
j_gene: TRBJ1-1
v_gene: TRBV29-1
CDR3aa: CSVGRRMNTEAFF
CDR3nt: TGCAGCGTTGGTCGGAGAATGAACACTGAAGCTTTCTTT

abundance: many
d_gene: -
j_gene: TRBJ1-5
v_gene: TRBV11-2
CDR3aa: CASSLERNQPQHF
CDR3nt: TGTGCCAGCAGCTTAGAGCGCAATCAGCCCCAGCATTTT

abundance: few
d_gene: -
j_gene: TRBJ1-1
v_gene: TRBV7-9
CDR3aa: CAAWDFLNTEAFF
CDR3nt: TGTGCCGCATGGGACTTCCTGAACACTGAAGCTTTCTTT

abundance: -
d_gene: TRBD1
j_gene: TRBJ1-4
v_gene: TRBV5-1
CDR3aa: CASSFGQATNEKLFF
CDR3nt: TGCGCCAGCAGCTTCGGACAGGCAACTAATGAAAAACTGTTTTTT

abundance: few
d_gene: -
j_gene: TRBJ1-3
v_gene: TRBV7-2
CDR3aa: CASSSLIGGQPGNTIYF
CDR3nt: TGTGCCAGCAGCTCGTTGATTGGGGGCCAGCCTGGAAACACCATATATTTT

abundance: -
d_gene: TRBD1
j_gene: TRBJ1-1
v_gene: TRBV5-8
CDR3aa: CASSPGLQGARDRETEAFF
CDR3nt: TGTGCCAGCAGCCCCGGGCTACAGGGGGCGAGAGATCGCGAAACTGAAGCTTTCTTT

abundance: few
d_gene: -
j_gene: TRBJ1-1
v_gene: TRBV29-1
CDR3aa: CSVVRRAGMNTEAFF
CDR3nt: TGCAGCGTCGTTAGGAGGGCCGGGATGAACACTGAAGCTTTCTTT

abundance: many
d_gene: -
j_gene: TRBJ2-7
v_gene: TRBV27
CDR3aa: CASSLLRPTPFSYEQYF
CDR3nt: TGTGCCAGCAGTTTACTTAGGCCGACACCCTTCTCCTACGAGCAGTACTTC

abundance: few
d_gene: -
j_gene: TRBJ1-5
v_gene: TRBV6-1
CDR3aa: CASKTMGGLSNQPQHF
CDR3nt: TGTGCCAGCAAAACAATGGGGGGGTTAAGCAATCAGCCCCAGCATTTT

abundance: few
d_gene: TRBD2
j_gene: TRBJ2-3
v_gene: TRBV20-1
CDR3aa: CSARRKNSGSNPDTQYF
CDR3nt: TGCAGTGCTAGACGTAAAAATAGCGGGAGTAACCCAGATACGCAGTATTTT

abundance: many
d_gene: -
j_gene: TRBJ1-1
v_gene: TRBV5-1
CDR3aa: CASSLGPASGNTEAFF
CDR3nt: TGCGCCAGCAGCTTGGGACCCGCTTCTGGGAACACTGAAGCTTTCTTT

abundance: -
d_gene: -
j_gene: TRBJ2-7
v_gene: TRBV7-9
CDR3aa: CASSEGEGVNYEQYF
CDR3nt: TGTGCCAGCAGCGAGGGTGAAGGGGTCAACTACGAGCAGTACTTC

abundance: few
d_gene: -
j_gene: TRBJ2-4
v_gene: TRBV28
CDR3aa: CASRSTGSKNIQYF
CDR3nt: TGTGCCAGCAGATCTACAGGGTCCAAAAACATTCAGTACTTC

abundance: -
d_gene: TRBD1
j_gene: TRBJ1-5
v_gene: TRBV20-1
CDR3aa: CSARERGGGNQPQHF
CDR3nt: TGCAGTGCTAGAGAAAGAGGGGGCGGCAATCAGCCCCAGCATTTT

abundance: -
d_gene: -
j_gene: TRBJ2-1
v_gene: TRBV23-1
CDR3aa: CASSQSRQAVPSYNEQFF
CDR3nt: TGCGCCAGCAGTCAATCCAGGCAGGCTGTCCCCTCCTACAATGAGCAGTTCTTC

abundance: many
d_gene: -
j_gene: TRBJ1-1
v_gene: TRBV20-1
CDR3aa: CSAEAGVTEAFF
CDR3nt: TGCAGTGCCGAGGCTGGGGTAACTGAAGCTTTCTTT

abundance: many
d_gene: -
j_gene: TRBJ2-7
v_gene: TRBV4-3
CDR3aa: CASSQEGPGSSYEQYF
CDR3nt: TGCGCCAGCAGCCAAGAAGGTCCGGGTAGCTCCTACGAGCAGTACTTC

abundance: many
d_gene: TRBD2
j_gene: TRBJ2-1
v_gene: TRBV29-1
CDR3aa: CSVLGLASRGPVEQFF
CDR3nt: TGCAGCGTTTTGGGACTAGCGTCGCGGGGGCCGGTAGAGCAGTTCTTC

abundance: -
d_gene: TRBD1
j_gene: TRBJ2-7
v_gene: TRBV4-3
CDR3aa: CASRVGTGYEQYF
CDR3nt: TGCGCCAGCAGAGTCGGGACAGGGTACGAGCAGTACTTC

abundance: many
d_gene: -
j_gene: TRBJ2-5
v_gene: TRBV2
CDR3aa: CASSGQSETQYF
CDR3nt: TGTGCCAGCAGTGGACAGTCCGAGACCCAGTACTTC

abundance: few
d_gene: -
j_gene: TRBJ2-3
v_gene: TRBV5-4
CDR3aa: CASSPDYGTDTQYF
CDR3nt: TGTGCCAGCAGCCCTGACTACGGCACAGATACGCAGTATTTT

abundance: many
d_gene: TRBD1
j_gene: TRBJ2-4
v_gene: TRBV16
CDR3aa: CASSQGPDRGPFLAKNIQYF
CDR3nt: TGTGCCAGCAGTCAGGGACCCGACAGGGGGCCTTTCCTAGCCAAAAACATTCAGTACTTC

abundance: -
d_gene: -
j_gene: TRBJ1-5
v_gene: TRBV7-8
CDR3aa: CASSTTGVSATLPLSNQPQHF
CDR3nt: TGTGCCAGCAGCACGACGGGAGTCTCGGCAACCCTACCACTTAGCAATCAGCCCCAGCATTTT

abundance: -
d_gene: TRBD1
j_gene: TRBJ2-3
v_gene: TRBV6-6
CDR3aa: CASTRTGIKDTQYF
CDR3nt: TGTGCCAGCACCCGGACAGGGATTAAAGATACGCAGTATTTT

abundance: many
d_gene: -
j_gene: TRBJ2-1
v_gene: TRBV14
CDR3aa: CASSPKTSNVLLNEQFF
CDR3nt: TGTGCCAGCAGCCCGAAGACTTCAAATGTCCTCCTTAATGAGCAGTTCTTC

abundance: many
d_gene: -
j_gene: TRBJ1-1
v_gene: TRBV20-1
CDR3aa: CSARIPEAGTEAFF
CDR3nt: TGCAGTGCCCGGATCCCTGAGGCGGGAACTGAAGCTTTCTTT

abundance: many
d_gene: TRBD2
j_gene: TRBJ2-7
v_gene: TRBV6-2/TRBV6-3
CDR3aa: CASSSSTSGTREQYF
CDR3nt: TGTGCCAGCAGTTCGTCGACTAGCGGGACGCGCGAGCAGTACTTC

abundance: few
d_gene: -
j_gene: TRBJ2-5
v_gene: TRBV7-2
CDR3aa: CASSPTGTHQETQYF
CDR3nt: TGTGCCAGCAGTCCGACCGGGACTCACCAAGAGACCCAGTACTTC

abundance: -
d_gene: TRBD2
j_gene: TRBJ2-1
v_gene: TRBV7-9
CDR3aa: CASSSGSGGSYNEQFF
CDR3nt: TGTGCCAGCAGCTCGGGGTCGGGAGGTTCCTACAATGAGCAGTTCTTC

abundance: many
d_gene: -
j_gene: TRBJ1-4
v_gene: TRBV27
CDR3aa: CASSSGGSWEKLFF
CDR3nt: TGTGCCAGCAGTTCCGGGGGGTCGTGGGAAAAACTGTTTTTT

abundance: -
d_gene: -
j_gene: TRBJ2-3
v_gene: TRBV4-2
CDR3aa: CASSQDPDRLSTDTQYF
CDR3nt: TGTGCCAGCAGCCAAGATCCCGACCGCCTAAGCACAGATACGCAGTATTTT

abundance: -
d_gene: -
j_gene: TRBJ2-5
v_gene: TRBV7-9
CDR3aa: CASEMTEQETQYF
CDR3nt: TGTGCCAGCGAGATGACAGAGCAAGAGACCCAGTACTTC

abundance: -
d_gene: -
j_gene: TRBJ1-1
v_gene: TRBV4-1
CDR3aa: CASSQFPVDGGTEAFF
CDR3nt: TGCGCCAGCAGCCAATTCCCCGTAGATGGGGGCACTGAAGCTTTCTTT

abundance: many
d_gene: -
j_gene: TRBJ1-5
v_gene: TRBV19
CDR3aa: CASRSGQRDQPQHF
CDR3nt: TGTGCCAGTAGGTCGGGGCAGCGGGATCAGCCCCAGCATTTT

abundance: many
d_gene: -
j_gene: TRBJ2-1
v_gene: TRBV7-6
CDR3aa: CASSLSAFYNEQFF
CDR3nt: TGTGCCAGCAGCCTAAGCGCCTTCTACAATGAGCAGTTCTTC

abundance: few
d_gene: TRBD1
j_gene: TRBJ2-7
v_gene: TRBV11-2
CDR3aa: CASSFGPTGRPREQYF
CDR3nt: TGTGCCAGCAGCTTCGGTCCGACAGGGCGCCCCCGGGAGCAGTACTTC

abundance: -
d_gene: -
j_gene: TRBJ2-5
v_gene: TRBV27
CDR3aa: CASSRGCEETQYF
CDR3nt: TGTGCCAGCAGTCGGGGGTGCGAAGAGACCCAGTACTTC

abundance: -
d_gene: -
j_gene: TRBJ1-1
v_gene: TRBV29-1
CDR3aa: CSAGGAEAFF
CDR3nt: TGCAGCGCAGGAGGCGCTGAAGCTTTCTTT